The 12 T cell receptor beta chains reported below all come from one sample, sequenced in a study of blood T cells in healthy people across ages. The second PCR ran about 6 to 11 cycles with a sample-barcoded 5' primer and J-beta primers. TCRdb reprocessed the 5' RACE reads via MiXCR and lists one record per CDR3 protein. The sample includes approximately 1.5 million distinct CDR3 sequences, roughly 43% of them seen just once. What was sequenced was blood. Receptors were obtained from a woman between 18 and 29 years old in good health.

The chain employs TRBV20-1 and TRBJ1-1; TRBD1 agrees at 8 bases. The CDR3 totals 16 residues. Looked up from germline, CDR1 is DFQATT and CDR2 is SNEGSKA (reference sequence). V lost 5 bases to trimming and J lost 4 bases; unmatched junction nucleotides: 15. The CDR3 DNA is TGCAGTGCTTCCGACAGGGGAATAAGGCTTGGCACTGAAGCTTTCTTT. This translates into CSASDRGIRLGTEAFF.

This clonotype came up a few times. V is TRBV10-3 and J is TRBJ2-1, with a weak D call TRBD2 (7 bases). This CDR3 region has 12 residues. Germline lookup yields CDR1 ENHRY and CDR2 SYGVKD. The V end lost 7 bases, the J end lost 11 bases, and 15 bases lay between the germline ends. Here the CDR3 DNA reads TGTGCCATCACCGCTTCGGGGGGCAAGCAGTTCTTC. As protein: CAITASGGKQFF.

This clonotype was counted only a few times. CDR3 in DNA: TGCGCCAGCAGCTTTCGTGAAGCGGGGGGCAATGAGCAGTTCTTC. Translated: CASSFREAGGNEQFF. The rearrangement uses TRBV5-1 and TRBJ2-1; TRBD2 matches at 9 bases. Germline V CDR1 and CDR2: SGHRS, YFSETQ. V gave up 2 bases and J gave up 6 bases; unmatched junction bases: 6. CDR3 length: 15 residues. Filled out from reference TRBV5-1 and TRBJ2-1, the complete variable domain reads KAGVTQTPRYLIKTRGQQVTLSCSPISGHRSVSWYQQTPGQGLQFLFEYFSETQRNKGNFPGRFSGRQFSNSRSEMNVSTLELGDSALYLCASSFREAGGNEQFFGPGTRLTVL.

The chain links TRBV29-1 to TRBJ1-1; D unresolved. Trimming removed 4 bases at V and 2 bases at J, with 11 bases between. CDR1 and CDR2 (germline): SQVTM, ANQGSEA. The CDR3 has 13 amino acids. CDR3 sequence (DNA): TGCAGCGTTGGAGGGCAGCCCAACACTGAAGCTTTCTTT. Translating gives CSVGGQPNTEAFF.

The chain links TRBV10-3 to TRBJ2-1; D not resolved. The J call is uncertain, as TRBJ2-7 better fits the DNA end. This CDR3 has 16 amino acids. Germline assignment: CDR1 ENHRY and CDR2 SYGVKD. CDR3 nucleotide sequence: TGTGCCATCAGTGAAGGTCGGACGTTCTCCTACAATGAGCAGTACTTC. Its translation is CAISEGRTFSYNEQYF.

DNA of the CDR3: TGTGCCAGCAGTTTAGGTCAGGCCGGCTCCTACGAGCAGTACTTC. This encodes CASSLGQAGSYEQYF. This rearrangement joins TRBV27 to TRBJ2-7; D call uncertain. This CDR3 region has 15 residues. The germline V gene has CDR1 MNHEY and CDR2 SMNVEV (reference sequence). V was pared by 2 bases and J by 0 bases, with 11 bases between.

This clonotype has only a few counts. V is TRBV6-5 and J is TRBJ2-3; 8 bases map to TRBD1. Germline assignment: CDR1 MNHEY and CDR2 SVGAGI. There are 17 residues in the CDR3. The V and J ends lost 6 bases and 2 bases, in that order; junction bases with no gene match: 13. The CDR3 DNA reads as TGTGCCAGCAGCTACCAGGGGGCGACGGGACCCACAGATACGCAGTATTTT. It encodes CASSYQGATGPTDTQYF.

The chain combines TRBV29-1 with TRBJ2-1; TRBD1 aligns across 7 bases. CDR3 length equals 15 residues. The germline V gene encodes CDR1 SQVTM and CDR2 ANQGSEA. V shed 5 bases and J 5 bases; nucleotides not matched to a gene: 12. CDR3 bases: TGCAGCGTTTTATCGGCTCAGGGGGTCAACAATGAGCAGTTCTTC. It codes for CSVLSAQGVNNEQFF.

This clonotype was seen only once. The rearrangement uses TRBV13 and TRBJ1-1; D may be TRBD1 (6 bases). Germline V gives CDR1 PRHDT, CDR2 FYEKMQ (reference sequence). The CDR3 runs to 14 residues. The V and J ends lost 5 bases and 3 bases respectively, with 13 bases between them. In DNA form, the CDR3 reads TGTGCCAGCAGCGCTCACAGGGAGGACACTGAAGCTTTCTTT. Protein product: CASSAHREDTEAFF.

The genes are TRBV2 and TRBJ1-1; possible D gene TRBD1, 5 bases. The CDR3 is 14 amino acids. CDR1 SNHLY and CDR2 FYNNEI come from the germline V gene. Trimming took off 7 bases at V and 2 bases at J, with 14 bases between the two ends. The CDR3 sequence: CASNPYQGNTEAFF. The CDR3 DNA reads TGTGCCAGCAACCCCTATCAGGGCAACACTGAAGCTTTCTTT.

V gene TRBV7-9 combines with J gene TRBJ1-4, with D maybe TRBD1 (5 bases). Germline V gives CDR1 SEHNR, CDR2 FQNEAQ (reference sequence). V was cut by 1 base and J by 5 bases, with 11 bases left in between. CDR3 size: 15 residues. CDR3 loop: CASSLDGRENEKLFF. The CDR3 nucleotides are TGTGCCAGCAGCTTAGACGGCAGGGAAAATGAAAAACTGTTTTTT.

The genes are TRBV7-2 and TRBJ2-3; TRBD2 matches 13 bases. The length of the CDR3 is 18 residues. Germline trimming cut 5 bases from V and 0 bases from J; bases unmatched to any gene: 8. Germline V gene sequence: CDR1 SGHTA, CDR2 FQGNSA. The CDR3 spells CASSRKGTSGTSTDTQYF. Written as DNA, the CDR3 is TGTGCCAGCAGCCGAAAAGGGACTAGCGGGACAAGCACAGATACGCAGTATTTT.